The rows below give T cell receptor beta chains drawn from one sample of a study of beta chain features in type 1 diabetes. Assay used: immunoSEQ multiplex PCR; TCRdb lists only in-frame clones, some missing. The top ten clones hold about 0.04% of a sample with under 450,000 clones, approximately 13% of them seen once. Input material: naive CD4+ T cells from blood. These TCRs come from a man younger than 40 in good health. Each CDR3 is given with its conserved first and last residue. A D gene is named only where the DNA matches it firmly. Clone size, where shown, is once, few, many, or a class for clones that have expanded.

CDR3	DNA	J	size	D	V
CASSQDYRETQYF	TGCGCCAGCAGCCAAGACTACCGAGAGACCCAGTACTTC	TRBJ2-5	few	.	TRBV4-3
CASSQNPLDVGYNEQFF	TGCGCCAGCAGCCAGAACCCACTAGACGTCGGCTACAATGAGCAGTTCTTC	TRBJ2-1	few	.	TRBV4-1
CASMLKGAISGNTIYF	TGTGCCAGCATGTTAAAGGGGGCGATCTCTGGAAACACCATATATTTT	TRBJ1-3	few	TRBD1	TRBV6-6
CASSRRISGVTYEQYF	TGTGCCAGCTCACGAAGGATTTCTGGGGTCACCTACGAGCAGTACTTC	TRBJ2-7	.	.	TRBV18
CASSSTGTGEAFF	TGTGCCAGCAGCTCCACCGGGACAGGTGAAGCTTTCTTT	TRBJ1-1	.	TRBD1	TRBV11-2
CSVPPFGQGRRDQPQHF	TGCAGCGTACCCCCTTTTGGACAGGGACGGAGAGATCAGCCCCAGCATTTT	TRBJ1-5	few	TRBD1	TRBV29-1
CAWGPGRDYGYTF	TGTGCCTGGGGCCCTGGCCGAGACTATGGCTACACCTTC	TRBJ1-2	few	.	TRBV30
CASSPPNRDTEAFF	TGTGCCAGCTCACCACCGAACAGGGACACTGAAGCTTTCTTT	TRBJ1-1	.	.	TRBV18
CATSRPTDTQYF	TGTGCCACCAGCAGACCGACAGATACGCAGTATTTT	TRBJ2-3	few	.	TRBV15
CASSQAPVGEETQYF	TGCGCCAGCAGCCAAGCTCCAGTTGGCGAAGAGACCCAGTACTTC	TRBJ2-5	few	.	TRBV4-1
CASSARPADTQYF	TGTGCCAGCAGCGCCCGCCCGGCAGATACGCAGTATTTT	TRBJ2-3	few	.	TRBV9
CASSLEPFTSTDTQYF	TGTGCCAGCAGCTTGGAGCCCTTCACTAGCACAGATACGCAGTATTTT	TRBJ2-3	few	.	TRBV5-4
CSAVLNTEAFF	TGCAGCGCCGTCTTGAACACTGAAGCTTTCTTT	TRBJ1-1	.	.	TRBV29-1
CASSLAGPQETQYF	TGTGCCAGCAGCTTAGCGGGTCCTCAAGAGACCCAGTACTTC	TRBJ2-5	few	.	TRBV7-2
CASSPWTENTEAFF	TGTGCCAGCAGCCCCTGGACGGAAAACACTGAAGCTTTCTTT	TRBJ1-1	few	.	TRBV7-9
CASSQRGGTDTQYF	TGTGCCAGCAGCCAGCGGGGGGGCACAGATACGCAGTATTTT	TRBJ2-3	once	TRBD2	TRBV6-6
CASGQGFSDTQYF	TGTGCCAGTGGACAGGGGTTTTCAGATACGCAGTATTTT	TRBJ2-3	.	TRBD1	TRBV19
CSVLGGAGQYF	TGCAGCGTTCTCGGGGGGGCAGGGCAGTACTTC	TRBJ2-7	.	TRBD2	TRBV20-1
CASSKGQGARGEKLFF	TGTGCCAGCAGCAAGGGACAGGGGGCCCGCGGTGAAAAACTGTTTTTT	TRBJ1-4	.	TRBD1	TRBV5-4
CSVEDSTLPEQYF	TGCAGCGTTGAAGACTCGACCCTGCCGGAGCAGTACTTC	TRBJ2-7	many	.	TRBV29-1
CASSLEVTGPLVTQYF	TGTGCCAGCAGCTTGGAAGTTACCGGTCCCCTTGTTACGCAGTATTTT	TRBJ2-3	few	.	TRBV5-6
CASSIEHRGKNIQYF	TGTGCCAGTAGTATAGAACATCGGGGCAAAAACATTCAGTACTTC	TRBJ2-4	many	.	TRBV19
CASSLGQPSIF	TGTGCCAGCAGCTTAGGACAGCCTTCCATCTTC	TRBJ2-7	few	.	TRBV7-2
CASSLANRLETQYF	TGTGCCAGCAGCTTAGCGAACAGGCTTGAGACCCAGTACTTC	TRBJ2-5	.	.	TRBV7-2
CSASVVNEQFF	TGCAGTGCTAGTGTCGTGAATGAGCAGTTCTTC	TRBJ2-1	.	.	TRBV20-1
CASSNLAGGRWAQYF	TGTGCCAGTAGCAATCTAGCGGGAGGGCGCTGGGCGCAGTATTTT	TRBJ2-3	few	TRBD2	TRBV19
CASSSVSENYGYTF	TGTGCCAGCAGTTCAGTGTCCGAGAACTATGGCTACACCTTC	TRBJ1-2	few	.	TRBV27
CASSPRGTYEQYF	TGTGCCAGCAGCCCACGGGGTACCTACGAGCAGTACTTC	TRBJ2-7	few	.	TRBV6-5
CAGSGKNRDRGRVRRGYTF	TGTGCCGGAAGTGGGAAGAACCGGGACAGGGGGCGTGTACGGAGAGGCTACACCTTC	TRBJ1-2	few	TRBD1	TRBV2
CSVGQDLNTDTQYF	TGCAGCGTCGGACAGGACCTAAACACAGATACGCAGTATTTT	TRBJ2-3	.	TRBD1	TRBV29-1
CASSYSARQFF	TGTGCCAGCAGTTACTCGGCTCGGCAGTTCTTC	TRBJ2-1	.	.	TRBV6-5
CASSLGSQYF	TGTGCCAGCAGCTTAGGGAGCCAGTACTTC	TRBJ2-5	.	.	TRBV11-1
CASSGGGDWGTEAFF	TGTGCCAGCAGTGGAGGAGGAGACTGGGGCACTGAAGCTTTCTTT	TRBJ1-1	.	.	TRBV2